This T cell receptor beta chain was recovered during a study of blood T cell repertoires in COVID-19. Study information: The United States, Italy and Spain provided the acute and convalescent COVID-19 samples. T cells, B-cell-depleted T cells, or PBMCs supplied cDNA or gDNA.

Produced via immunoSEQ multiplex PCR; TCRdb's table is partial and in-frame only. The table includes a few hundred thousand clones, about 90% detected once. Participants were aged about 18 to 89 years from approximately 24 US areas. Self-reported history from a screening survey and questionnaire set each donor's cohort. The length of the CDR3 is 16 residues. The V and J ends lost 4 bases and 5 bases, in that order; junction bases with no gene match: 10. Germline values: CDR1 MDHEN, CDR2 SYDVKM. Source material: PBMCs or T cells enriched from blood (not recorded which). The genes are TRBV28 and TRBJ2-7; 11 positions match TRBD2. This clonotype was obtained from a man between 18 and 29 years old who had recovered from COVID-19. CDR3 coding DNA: TGTGCCAGCAGTTCCCCCGGGACTAGCGGCTTTAACGAGCAGTACTTC. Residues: CASSSPGTSGFNEQYF.